This T cell receptor (beta chain) was captured by sequencing in a study of metastatic and nonmetastatic thyroid tumors. Study in general: Repertoire comparisons spanned blood and tumor or nodule tissue from malignant and benign thyroid patients.

Per the authors' pipeline: Differences in CDR3 between clinicopathological groups were drawn on to build a classifier intended to discriminate distant-metastatic papillary thyroid cancer patients. From the PCR reads, TCRdb re-called clones with MiXCR. It is TCRdb's table, rather than the study itself, that gives the V and J calls and clone size. Counted here are approximately 6,400 clones, roughly 16% occurring once; the ten biggest clones make up more than 9.5%. V lost 3 bases, J lost 6 bases, and 12 bases lay in between. This CDR3 has 13 amino acids. From germline, CDR1 is SGHNT and CDR2 YENEEA. Each patient came to thyroid surgery without any prior treatment (of any kind). Study-level points and caveats: A significant increase in TCR beta diversity was reportedly seen in malignant thyroid tumors relative to benign nodules, in blood and tumor.

Concerning this clone itself: Its specificity is unknown.

Sample: tumor tissue. The rearrangement links TRBV11-3 to TRBJ2-7; D is ambiguous. This clonotype originated in a male donor with papillary thyroid cancer or a benign thyroid nodule (not recorded which). Some clones in this sample may be carry-over from other donors' samples. The CDR3 bases are TGTGCCAGCAGCTTGCATGGGTTGGGCGAGCAGTACTTC. The encoded protein is CASSLHGLGEQYF.